Detailed here is one T cell receptor beta chain. Germline lookup yields CDR1 SGHDT and CDR2 YYEEEE. The CDR3 sequence is 15 residues long. V lost 2 bases and J 3 bases, leaving 14 bases between the germline ends. These data originate in a study of blood T cells in healthy people across ages. On the study more broadly: Template-switching capture recovered about one barcoded beta molecule per two T cells.

Primed by a sample-barcoded 5' primer and a J-beta primer mix, a second PCR proceeded for roughly 6 to 12 cycles. One entry per CDR3 protein, called by TCRdb with MiXCR from the 5' RACE reads. The sample holds around 1,000,000 distinct CDR3 sequences; around 25% are singletons and the top ten take about 0.8%. This sample also belongs to another study, concerning T cells of mothers and their children.

Source material: blood. The receptor was derived from a girl aged 2-10 years in good health. V and J are TRBV5-6 and TRBJ2-5; no clear D. Here the CDR3 reads CASSFLQTSKETQYF. The CDR3 DNA is TGTGCCAGCAGCTTCCTTCAGACCTCAAAAGAGACCCAGTACTTC.